The 29 T cell receptor beta chains presented below share a single source sample, sequenced in a study of CXCR3-negative and CXCR3-positive naive CD8 T cells. The study's findings and limits: More hydrophobic TRB CDR3s occurred in CXCR3-positive than in CXCR3-negative naive cells.

UMI-labeled 5' RACE TRB cDNA libraries were prepared from the cells. Reanalyzing the 5' RACE reads, TCRdb keeps one entry per CDR3 protein, without DNA. This table holds 130,000 to 150,000 distinct CDR3 sequences. These TCRs are of unknown antigen specificity. What was sequenced was naive CXCR3+ CD8+ T cells from blood. Subset described: CD45RO-CCR7+CD27+CD95- naive CD8+ T cells expressing CXCR3 (TNR3+). All receptors derive from a human donor in good health. Some clones in this sample may be carry-over from other donors' samples.

J is TRBJ2-7 and V is TRBV29-1. Germline CDR1 and CDR2: SQVTM and ANQGSEA. The CDR3 is made up of 14 amino acids. Here the CDR3 reads CSGSDGENSYEQYF.

The chain combines TRBV9 with TRBJ2-3; absent DNA, TCRdb's TRBD1 call cannot be checked. CDR1 is SGDLS, CDR2 YYNGEE, per germline. CDR3 length: 16 amino acids. The CDR3 spells CASSRSGSLSTDTQYF.

The chain uses TRBV29-1 and TRBJ1-3; the TRBD1 assignment by TCRdb is unverifiable without DNA. CDR1 is SQVTM, CDR2 ANQGSEA, per germline. This CDR3 is 13 amino acids long. CDR3 in amino acids: CSVGTGHGNTIYF.

The gene calls are TRBV2 and TRBJ2-2. The CDR3 covers 14 residues. Germline CDR1 and CDR2: SNHLY and FYNNEI. CDR3 loop: CASSEIPNTGELFF.

The chain is built from TRBV6-1 and TRBJ2-1; TCRdb names TRBD2, which stays unverified in the absence of DNA. Germline V gene data show CDR1 as MNHNS and CDR2 as SASEGT. The CDR3 is 15 residues long. CDR3 residues: CASSESVADPKEQFF.

The rearrangement joins TRBV12-3 or TRBV12-4 to TRBJ2-7; there is no DNA to check the TCRdb D call of TRBD1. CDR3 length: 14 amino acids. The CDR3 is CASRSDRGGYEQYF.

The chain is built from TRBV6-2 or TRBV6-3 and TRBJ1-5; TCRdb names TRBD1, which stays unverified in the absence of DNA. The CDR3 length is 16 residues. The germline CDR1 and CDR2 sequences are MNHEY and SVGEGT. This CDR3 is CASSSGQGYSNQPQHF.

The genes are TRBV29-1 and TRBJ2-2; there is no DNA to check the TCRdb D call of TRBD1. The CDR3 has 12 amino acids. Germline CDR1 and CDR2: SQVTM and ANQGSEA. CDR3 sequence reads: CSVPRESGELFF.

The chain has TRBV30 and TRBJ2-7. This CDR3 has 16 amino acids. Per germline, CDR1 GTSNPN and CDR2 SVGIG (reference sequence). The CDR3 here is CAWSGGDIMVSYEQYF.

The V gene is TRBV29-1, the J gene TRBJ2-2. Germline V gene lookup returns CDR1 SQVTM and CDR2 ANQGSEA. The CDR3 contains 12 residues. CDR3 region: CSVVDNTGELFF.

This chain links TRBV29-1 with TRBJ2-7; TCRdb calls TRBD1, which cannot be checked without DNA. CDR1 and CDR2 (germline): SQVTM, ANQGSEA. The CDR3 has 15 amino acids. The chain's CDR3 is CSAEFPGTGFYEQYF.

V is TRBV5-1 and J is TRBJ2-3; TCRdb designates TRBD1, a call that cannot be tested without DNA. From germline, CDR1 is SGHRS and CDR2 YFSETQ. The CDR3 totals 14 residues. CDR3 loop: CASSPGQGPDTQYF.

This chain joins TRBV4-3 and TRBJ2-7; TCRdb calls TRBD2, which cannot be checked without DNA. This CDR3 is built from 14 residues. Germline V gene lookup returns CDR1 LGHNA and CDR2 YSLEER. The CDR3 loop is CASSQEVEGYEQYF.

The rearrangement links TRBV20-1 to TRBJ2-7. The CDR3 has 14 residues. Germline V gives CDR1 DFQATT, CDR2 SNEGSKA (reference sequence). The CDR3 protein is CSARDLGSSYEQYF.

This chain joins TRBV7-9 and TRBJ2-1. The germline gives CDR1 SEHNR, CDR2 FQNEAQ (reference sequence). This CDR3 contains 15 residues. CDR3: CASSLGADSYNEQFF. Together with reference TRBV7-9 and TRBJ2-1, the CDR3 gives the full variable domain: DTGVSQNPRHKITKRGQNVTFRCDPISEHNRLYWYRQTLGQGPEFLTYFQNEAQLEKSRLLSDRFSAERPKGSFSTLEIQRTEQGDSAMYLCASSLGADSYNEQFFGPGTRLTVL.

This sequence joins TRBV30 and TRBJ1-2; TCRdb reports TRBD1, a call that lacks DNA to check it against. This CDR3 contains 12 residues. CDR1 GTSNPN and CDR2 SVGIG come from the germline V gene (reference sequence). The CDR3: CAWSPGIYGYTF.

V gene TRBV27 combines with J gene TRBJ2-1; TCRdb calls TRBD1, which cannot be checked without DNA. The CDR3 totals 14 residues. Germline values: CDR1 MNHEY, CDR2 SMNVEV (reference sequence). The CDR3 reads CASSFPGAINEQFF.

The rearrangement links TRBV7-9 to TRBJ2-7. CDR1 is SEHNR, CDR2 FQNEAQ, per germline (reference sequence). The CDR3 is 13 amino acids. The CDR3 here is CAVSLVYDYEQYF.

The chain joins TRBV4-1 to TRBJ1-4. CDR1 is MGHRA, CDR2 YSYEKL, per germline. This CDR3 has 14 residues. The CDR3 loop reads CASSQVPRERRLFF.

J is TRBJ2-3 and V is TRBV7-2; without DNA, the TCRdb call of TRBD1 cannot be checked. CDR1 SGHTA and CDR2 FQGNSA come from the germline V gene. The length of the CDR3 is 15 residues. The CDR3 region is CASSSGTVSTDTQYF.

This chain joins TRBV23-1 and TRBJ1-6. TRBV23-1 is classed as an ORF, of uncertain function. The CDR3 loop spans 17 amino acids. The chain's CDR3 is CASSQGKGRTYNSPLHF.

V usage is TRBV7-2 and J usage is TRBJ2-7. Germline CDR1 reads SGHTA; CDR2 reads FQGNSA. This CDR3 has 15 residues. The CDR3 sequence is CASSSRTRSSYEQYF.

The chain combines TRBV7-3 with TRBJ2-1; TCRdb picks TRBD2, but there is no DNA to check that call. This CDR3 comprises 14 residues. Germline V lookup: CDR1 SGHTA, CDR2 FQGTGA. The CDR3 here is CASSATSGYNEQFF.

The genes are TRBV6-5 and TRBJ2-2. The germline gives CDR1 MNHEY, CDR2 SVGAGI. This CDR3 has 15 amino acids. CDR3 sequence: CASSYGQLFTGELFF.

J is TRBJ1-2 and V is TRBV21-1. TRBV21-1 is a known pseudogene. The CDR3 consists of 15 residues. The CDR3 region is CASSKALGPTYGYTF.

The V call is TRBV14, the J call TRBJ1-1; TCRdb indicates TRBD1, and absent DNA this call remains unverified. Germline assignment: CDR1 SGHDN and CDR2 FVKESK. This CDR3 spans 15 amino acids. The CDR3 here is CASSQGPGGNTEAFF.

The CDR3 loop is CSAHWQGVADTQYF. The chain employs TRBV20-1 and TRBJ2-3; TCRdb gives TRBD1 as the D gene, but with no DNA this cannot be confirmed. The CDR3 is 14 residues long. Germline V gene data show CDR1 as DFQATT and CDR2 as SNEGSKA (reference sequence).

The J gene is TRBJ2-5, the V gene TRBV27; TCRdb gives TRBD1 as the D gene, but with no DNA this cannot be confirmed. CDR1 and CDR2 from the germline V gene are MNHEY and SMNVEV (reference sequence). The CDR3 is 15 residues long. This CDR3 reads CASSHRDSLQETQYF.

This chain connects TRBV20-1 to TRBJ2-2. Germline loops: CDR1 DFQATT, CDR2 SNEGSKA (reference sequence). This CDR3 has 13 residues. This CDR3 is CSARLDNTGELFF.